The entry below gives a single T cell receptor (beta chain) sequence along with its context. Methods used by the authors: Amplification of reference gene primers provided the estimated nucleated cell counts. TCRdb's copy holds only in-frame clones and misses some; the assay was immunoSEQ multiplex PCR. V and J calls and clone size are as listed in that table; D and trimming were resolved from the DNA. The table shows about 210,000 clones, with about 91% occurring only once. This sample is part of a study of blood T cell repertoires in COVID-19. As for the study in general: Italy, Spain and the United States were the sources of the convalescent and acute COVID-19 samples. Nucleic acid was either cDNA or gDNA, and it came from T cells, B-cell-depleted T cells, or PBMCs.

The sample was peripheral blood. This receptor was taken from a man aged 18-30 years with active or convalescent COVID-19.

CDR3 in DNA: TGTGCCTGGAGTTCTTTGCGGACTAGCGGAGGACACAATGAGCAGTTCTTC. Encoded protein: CAWSSLRTSGGHNEQFF. V and J are TRBV30 and TRBJ2-1; TRBD2 matches 10 bases. V shed 2 bases and J 5 bases; nucleotides not matched to a gene: 12. The V gene's germline CDR1 is GTSNPN and CDR2 SVGIG (reference sequence). This CDR3 comprises 17 residues.